This TCR beta chain originates from a study of shared clonotypes between healthy human individuals. Germline trimming cut 0 bases from V and 5 bases from J; bases unmatched to any gene: 9. The CDR3 is 16 amino acids. Germline V CDR1 and CDR2: LGHNA, YNFKEQ. The data were produced by immunoSEQ multiplex PCR, yet TCRdb's version contains in-frame clones alone and is incomplete. Of some 2 million clones listed, about 95% are singletons. Naive CD8 cells lacked CD45RO, underwent positive selection for CCR7 and left out terminally differentiated effector memory CD45RA+ cells. The TCR comes from a man aged 18 to 30 in good health. Sequences were obtained from naive CD8+ T cells sorted from blood. The chain recombines TRBV4-2 with TRBJ2-7; 8 nucleotides match TRBD1. CDR3 coding DNA: TGTGCCAGCAGCCAAGATATGAGCCAGGGGGCCCACGAGCAGTACTTC. Its protein product is CASSQDMSQGAHEQYF.